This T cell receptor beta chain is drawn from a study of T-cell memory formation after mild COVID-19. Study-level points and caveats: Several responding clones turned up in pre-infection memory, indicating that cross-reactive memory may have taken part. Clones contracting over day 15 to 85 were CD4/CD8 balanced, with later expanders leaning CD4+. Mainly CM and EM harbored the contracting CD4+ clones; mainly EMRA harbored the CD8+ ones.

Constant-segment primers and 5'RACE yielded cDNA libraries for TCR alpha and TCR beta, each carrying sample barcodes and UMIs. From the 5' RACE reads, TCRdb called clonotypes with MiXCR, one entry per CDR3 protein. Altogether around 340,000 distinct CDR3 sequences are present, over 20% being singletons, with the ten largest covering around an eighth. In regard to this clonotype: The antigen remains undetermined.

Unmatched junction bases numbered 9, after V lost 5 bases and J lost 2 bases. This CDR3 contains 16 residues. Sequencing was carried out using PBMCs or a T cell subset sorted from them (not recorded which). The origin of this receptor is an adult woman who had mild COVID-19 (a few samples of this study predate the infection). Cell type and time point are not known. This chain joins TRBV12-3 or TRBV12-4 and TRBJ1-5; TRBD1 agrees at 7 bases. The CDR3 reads CASSQKTGRRNQPQHF. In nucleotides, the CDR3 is TGTGCCAGCAGTCAGAAGACAGGGCGACGCAATCAGCCCCAGCATTTT.